The T cell receptor beta chain described here comes from a study of Ad26.COV2.S vaccination and SARS-CoV-2 variants. Whole-study context: A participant enrolled in the COV1001 Ad26.COV2.S trial arm provided the sample.

V lost 1 base to trimming and J lost 19 bases, with 17 bases between them. There are 13 residues in the CDR3. Germline CDR1 and CDR2: SEHNR and FQNEAQ (reference sequence). The treatment was: around 19 received Ad26.COV2.S at low or high dose, single or two shots; several received placebo; per-sample allocation not given. Collection of samples fell on day 63 after the first vaccine or placebo injection. As its vector, the vaccine had Ad26, which expressed Wuhan-strain SARS-CoV-2 spike. Assay: immunoSEQ multiplex PCR; the TCRdb copy retains only in-frame clones and omits some. The profile shows some 420,000 clones, approximately 87% of them singletons.

This TCR derives from a person aged 18-60 years who received the Ad26.COV2.S COVID-19 vaccine or a placebo. Here the sequenced sample was peripheral blood, taken in a trial of Ad26.COV2.S vaccine versus placebo. The V call is TRBV7-9, the J call TRBJ2-6, with a tentative D call TRBD1 (5 bases). CDR3 DNA: TGTGCCAGCAGCTTAGGGGCGGCGACAGCCCTAACTTTC. Its protein product is CASSLGAATALTF.